This TCR beta chain was sequenced during a study of blood T cell repertoires in COVID-19. Study-wide background: Nucleic acid was either cDNA or gDNA, and it came from T cells, B-cell-depleted T cells, or PBMCs.

Original processing notes: Estimated nucleated cell counts came from reference gene primer amplification. Sequencing used immunoSEQ multiplex PCR; TCRdb keeps in-frame clones, though not all of them. Clone size and the V and J calls come from that table; the DNA yielded D and trimming. The repertoire holds roughly 250,000 clones, with around 82% as singletons. Followed longitudinally, the Seattle patients had been enrolled during active infection. The CDR3 spans 12 residues. Germline V gene sequence: CDR1 SGHAT, CDR2 FQDESV (reference sequence). Trimming took off 5 bases at V and 3 bases at J, with 8 bases between the two ends.

Input material: peripheral blood. The clonotype originates from a person aged 65 to 79 with COVID-19, enrolled during active disease. The rearrangement links TRBV11-1 to TRBJ2-7; D might be TRBD2 (5 bases). CDR3 in amino acids: CASSPRGYEQYF. The DNA of the CDR3 is TGTGCCAGCAGCCCCCGGGGCTACGAGCAGTACTTC.